What follows are 18 T cell receptor beta chains derived from one specimen sequenced in a study of blood T cell repertoires in COVID-19. Sequencing was performed with immunoSEQ multiplex PCR; in TCRdb, only in-frame clones are kept and a portion is missing. This sample has 51,000 or so clones, with approximately 85% found just once. Specimen: peripheral blood. Receptors were obtained from a woman older than 75 with COVID-19, enrolled during active disease.

This rearrangement joins TRBV19 to TRBJ1-5; possibly TRBD1 for D (5 bases). The CDR3 totals 14 residues. Germline-derived CDR1 and CDR2 are LNHDA and SQIVND (reference sequence). Trimming pared 6 bases from V and 6 bases from J, leaving 15 bases between. The CDR3 nucleotides are TGTGCCAGTAGCCCATTGCTAGGGGTTCAGCCCCAGCATTTT. Translating gives CASSPLLGVQPQHF.

The chain has TRBV15 and TRBJ2-3, with 10 bases lining up with TRBD2. Germline trimming cut 1 base from V and 0 bases from J; bases unmatched to any gene: 7. Germline CDR1 reads LNHNV; CDR2 reads YYDKDF (reference sequence). The CDR3 sequence is 18 residues long. The CDR3 DNA follows: TGTGCCACCAGCAGAGTCCCCTTGACTAGCGGGAGCACAGATACGCAGTATTTT. Residues: CATSRVPLTSGSTDTQYF.

The chain carries TRBV18 and TRBJ1-1; 7 bases match TRBD1. V lost 3 bases and J lost 4; bases outside the gene matches: 8. Germline-derived CDR1 and CDR2 are KGHSH and LQKENI. The length of the CDR3 is 15 residues. This CDR3 is CASSPRRTGPTEAFF. The CDR3 DNA reads as TGTGCCAGCTCACCCCGTCGGACAGGACCCACTGAAGCTTTCTTT. The full variable domain, rest sourced from reference TRBV18 and TRBJ1-1, is NAGVMQNPRHLVRRRGQEARLRCSPMKGHSHVYWYRQLPEEGLKFMVYLQKENIIDESGMPKERFSAEFPKEGPSILRIQQVVRGDSAAYFCASSPRRTGPTEAFFGQGTRLTVV.

The rearrangement joins TRBV6-5 to TRBJ1-1; TRBD1 matches 9 bases. V lost 6 bases, J lost 7 bases, and 6 bases stayed unmatched. Germline CDR1 reads MNHEY; CDR2 reads SVGAGI. The length of the CDR3 is 13 residues. CDR3 sequence: CASRRQGDGEAFF. The CDR3 DNA reads TGTGCCAGCAGAAGACAGGGGGACGGTGAAGCTTTCTTT.

The chain has TRBV5-1 and TRBJ1-4; 9 bases are shared with TRBD1. Trimming at V came to 3 bases and at J to 5 bases, leaving 5 bases not matched to a gene. The germline CDR1 and CDR2 sequences are SGHRS and YFSETQ. This CDR3 spans 15 amino acids. The DNA of the CDR3 is TGCGCCAGCAGCTCACAGGGGGCTTCAAATGAAAAACTGTTTTTT. This sequence encodes CASSSQGASNEKLFF.

J is TRBJ1-5 and V is TRBV5-6, with D tentatively TRBD1 (5 bases). Per the germline V gene, CDR1 is SGHDT and CDR2 is YYEEEE. The CDR3 sequence is 15 residues long. Trimming pared 4 bases from V and 2 bases from J, leaving 13 bases between. CDR3: CASSVRGGGNQPQHF. Here the CDR3 DNA reads TGTGCCAGCAGCGTACGGGGGGGAGGCAATCAGCCCCAGCATTTT.

The chain has TRBV10-3 and TRBJ1-6; TRBD1 matches 8 bases. Germline CDR1 ENHRY, CDR2 SYGVKD. V shed 3 bases and J 7 bases; nucleotides not matched to a gene: 2. The CDR3 length is 14 residues. In nucleotides, the CDR3 is TGTGCCATCAGTGATCAGGGGGCGAATTCACCCCTCCACTTT. The encoded protein is CAISDQGANSPLHF.

The V gene is TRBV19, the J gene TRBJ2-7; D gene ambiguous. V was trimmed by 5 bases and J by 0 bases, leaving 14 bases between them. In germline, CDR1 is LNHDA, CDR2 SQIVND (reference sequence). The CDR3 is made up of 15 amino acids. CDR3: CASSAMGLDSYEQYF. The CDR3 nucleotides read TGTGCCAGTAGTGCGATGGGCCTTGACTCCTACGAGCAGTACTTC.

The chain recombines TRBV7-8 with TRBJ2-7; 10 bases fit TRBD1. Germline CDR1 reads SGHVS; CDR2 reads FQNEAQ. J was trimmed by 1 base and V by 5 bases; bases with no gene match: 5. This CDR3 has 15 residues. The CDR3 here is CASSTDRGASYEQYF. Here the CDR3 DNA reads TGTGCCAGCAGCACGGACAGGGGGGCTTCCTACGAGCAGTACTTC. Using reference TRBV7-8 and TRBJ2-7 for the parts outside the CDR3, the full variable domain is GAGVSQSPRYKVAKRGQDVALRCDPISGHVSLFWYQQALGQGPEFLTYFQNEAQLDKSGLPSDRFFAERPEGSVSTLKIQRTQQEDSAVYLCASSTDRGASYEQYFGPGTRLTVT.

This CDR3 is CASTKGVTYEQYF. CDR3 nucleotides: TGTGCCAGCACCAAAGGGGTGACCTACGAGCAGTACTTC. J is TRBJ2-7 and V is TRBV6-6; tentative D call: TRBD1 (5 bases). The CDR3 consists of 13 residues. The germline V gene encodes CDR1 MNHNY and CDR2 SVGAGI (reference sequence). V gave up 7 bases and J gave up 2 bases, with 12 bases separating them.

J is TRBJ2-7 and V is TRBV2, with TRBD1 as a possible D gene (5 bases). V was pared by 6 bases and J by 3 bases, with 15 bases between. The CDR3 runs 14 residues. Looked up from germline, CDR1 is SNHLY and CDR2 is FYNNEI. The CDR3: CASRATGSLYEQYF. For the CDR3, the DNA is TGTGCCAGCAGGGCTACAGGTTCTCTCTACGAGCAGTACTTC.

As to this clone: This sample also contains other DNA sequences that code for the same CDR3. The rearrangement joins TRBV5-1 to TRBJ1-5; D is ambiguous. CDR3 length: 14 residues. Germline CDR1 reads SGHRS; CDR2 reads YFSETQ. The V and J ends lost 0 bases and 3 bases respectively, with 7 bases between them. Written as DNA, the CDR3 is TGCGCCAGCAGCTTGGGCGGCCTCAATCAGCCCCAGCATTTT. Protein sequence: CASSLGGLNQPQHF.

The chain has TRBV19 and TRBJ1-5; TRBD1 agrees at 9 bases. Germline V CDR1 and CDR2: LNHDA, SQIVND (reference sequence). The CDR3 loop spans 14 amino acids. After removal of 5 bases from V and 9 bases from J, the junction contained 8 bases not matched to a gene. The CDR3 sequence is CASSDTGGGGPQHF. The CDR3 nucleotides read TGTGCCAGTAGTGATACAGGGGGCGGTGGGCCCCAGCATTTT.

The V and J genes are TRBV2 and TRBJ2-3; D is undetermined. The length of the CDR3 is 12 residues. Deletions cut 2 bases from V and 4 bases from J, with 4 bases between. CDR1 SNHLY and CDR2 FYNNEI come from the germline V gene. Here the CDR3 reads CASSENSDTQYF. CDR3 bases: TGTGCCAGCAGTGAAAACTCAGATACGCAGTATTTT. Full variable domain (missing parts from reference TRBV2 and TRBJ2-3): EPEVTQTPSHQVTQMGQEVILRCVPISNHLYFYWYRQILGQKVEFLVSFYNNEISEKSEIFDDQFSVERPDGSNFTLKIRSTKLEDSAMYFCASSENSDTQYFGPGTRLTVL.

To note about this clone: The sample contains more than one DNA sequence encoding this CDR3. The V and J genes are TRBV6-5 and TRBJ2-5, with a weak D call TRBD1 (6 bases). V was pared by 6 bases and J by 7 bases, with 9 bases between. Germline assignment: CDR1 MNHEY and CDR2 SVGAGI. This CDR3 comprises 11 residues. The CDR3 is CASSRGGTQYF. CDR3 nucleotide sequence: TGTGCCAGCAGCCGAGGGGGGACCCAGTACTTC.

This clone was observed a few times. The gene calls are TRBV6-6 and TRBJ1-3; D may be TRBD1 (6 bases). Germline V gene data show CDR1 as MNHNY and CDR2 as SVGAGI (reference sequence). V was cut by 6 bases and J by 0 bases, with 9 bases left in between. This CDR3 has 14 residues. CDR3 sequence reads: CASSQTGSGNTIYF. In nucleotides, the CDR3 is TGTGCCAGCAGCCAGACAGGCTCTGGAAACACCATATATTTT.

The chain recombines TRBV11-2 with TRBJ1-3; D gene uncertain. Germline values: CDR1 SGHAT, CDR2 FQNNGV. V was clipped by 5 bases and J by 0 bases, with 14 bases between them. This CDR3 has 16 residues. The CDR3 loop is CASSPVRHHSGNTIYF. The CDR3 region has the DNA TGTGCCAGCAGCCCCGTTCGACACCACTCTGGAAACACCATATATTTT.

V gene TRBV5-1 combines with J gene TRBJ2-6; 7 bases map to TRBD1. Germline V CDR1 and CDR2: SGHRS, YFSETQ. The ends lost 4 bases at V and 0 bases at J; junction bases unmatched: 10. This CDR3 has 18 residues. CDR3 in amino acids: CASSPRTGVGSGANVLTF. The CDR3 DNA sequence: TGCGCCAGCAGCCCCCGTACAGGGGTCGGCTCTGGGGCCAACGTCCTGACTTTC.